This is a list of T cell receptor beta chains from one sample in a study of identical twins. TCRdb re-called the 5' RACE reads with MiXCR, one entry per CDR3 protein. In the table there are fewer than 550,000 distinct CDR3 sequences, over 12% of which are singletons. These data were likewise used in another study, on yellow fever vaccine responses in identical twins.

The sequencing input was CD4+ T cells sorted from blood. Receptor source: a woman under 30 in good health. Both conserved end residues are part of each CDR3. The D gene is left open where the match is weak. Rows give clone size only sometimes, using once, few, many, or a class for an expanded clone.

d_call: -
j_call: TRBJ2-2
v_call: TRBV28
clone_size: -
cdr3_aa: CASSMARKFTGELFF
cdr3_nt: TGTGCCAGCAGTATGGCCCGGAAGTTCACCGGGGAGCTGTTTTTT

d_call: -
j_call: TRBJ1-1
v_call: TRBV28
clone_size: -
cdr3_aa: CASSLIGRTGDTEAFF
cdr3_nt: TGTGCCAGCAGTCTGATTGGACGGACCGGAGACACTGAAGCTTTCTTT

d_call: -
j_call: TRBJ2-2
v_call: TRBV6-2/TRBV6-3
clone_size: few
cdr3_aa: CATRLAVNTGELFF
cdr3_nt: TGTGCCACCCGTTTAGCGGTTAACACCGGGGAGCTGTTTTTT

d_call: TRBD2
j_call: TRBJ2-5
v_call: TRBV6-5
clone_size: -
cdr3_aa: CASSSTSGRRSWGETQYF
cdr3_nt: TGTGCCAGCAGTTCGACTAGCGGGAGGAGGTCCTGGGGAGAGACCCAGTACTTC

d_call: -
j_call: TRBJ2-5
v_call: TRBV27
clone_size: many
cdr3_aa: CASSLSGGTQYF
cdr3_nt: TGTGCCAGCAGTTTATCGGGGGGGACCCAGTACTTC

d_call: TRBD1
j_call: TRBJ2-1
v_call: TRBV10-3
clone_size: few
cdr3_aa: CAIGGGQGTYNEQFF
cdr3_nt: TGTGCCATCGGGGGGGGACAGGGGACCTACAATGAGCAGTTCTTC

d_call: -
j_call: TRBJ1-6
v_call: TRBV5-1
clone_size: few
cdr3_aa: CASSFTNSYNSPLHF
cdr3_nt: TGCGCCAGCAGCTTTACGAACTCCTATAATTCACCCCTCCACTTT

d_call: TRBD1
j_call: TRBJ2-2
v_call: TRBV4-1
clone_size: -
cdr3_aa: CASSQVTGVTGELFF
cdr3_nt: TGCGCCAGCAGCCAAGTCACAGGGGTAACCGGGGAGCTGTTTTTT

d_call: TRBD2
j_call: TRBJ2-1
v_call: TRBV20-1
clone_size: once
cdr3_aa: CCARPSGSSSYNEQFF
cdr3_nt: TGCTGTGCTAGACCTAGCGGGAGTAGCTCCTACAATGAGCAGTTCTTC

d_call: -
j_call: TRBJ2-5
v_call: TRBV4-1
clone_size: few
cdr3_aa: CASSRTGEIRETQYF
cdr3_nt: TGCGCCAGCAGCCGAACGGGGGAGATTCGTGAGACCCAGTACTTC

d_call: -
j_call: TRBJ2-1
v_call: TRBV24-1
clone_size: few
cdr3_aa: CATAKPGEINNEQFF
cdr3_nt: TGTGCCACTGCCAAACCAGGGGAAATCAACAATGAGCAGTTCTTC

d_call: TRBD1
j_call: TRBJ1-4
v_call: TRBV5-1
clone_size: -
cdr3_aa: CASSWTGVEGEKLFF
cdr3_nt: TGCGCCAGCAGCTGGACAGGGGTGGAGGGTGAAAAACTGTTTTTT